The sequence of this T cell receptor (beta chain) was determined in a study of blood T cell repertoires in COVID-19. The overall study: Samples of COVID-19 (acute and convalescent) were obtained from the United States, Italy and Spain. PBMCs, B-cell-depleted T cells, or T cells provided the cDNA or gDNA that made up the material.

Germline V lookup: CDR1 MGHRA, CDR2 YSYEKL. The CDR3 totals 14 residues. The V end lost 1 base, the J end lost 4 bases, and 7 bases lay between the germline ends. The data were produced by immunoSEQ multiplex PCR, yet TCRdb's version contains in-frame clones alone and is incomplete. The sample holds about 7,000 clones, roughly 82% seen once. This receptor was taken from a woman in her sixties with active COVID-19. The sequencing sample was made of peripheral blood. The gene calls are TRBV4-1 and TRBJ2-2; D is undetermined. CDR3 bases: TGCGCCAGCAGCCAAGGGCGGTTCACCGGGGAGCTGTTTTTT. Translating it yields CASSQGRFTGELFF.